The T cell receptor beta chain described here comes from a study of PD-1 blockade in classical Hodgkin lymphoma. Looking at the study overall: Every 2 weeks, patients had 3 mg/kg nivolumab intravenously.

Trimming pared 4 bases from V and 7 bases from J, leaving 13 bases between. Germline V gene data show CDR1 as SEHNR and CDR2 as FQNEAQ (reference sequence). This CDR3 is built from 13 residues. This clone was found once. TCRdb keeps only in-frame clones here, not all; method: immunoSEQ multiplex PCR. This table has about 110,000 clones, roughly 87% appearing once. Time point reported: cycle 4 day 1 (C4D1), after 6 weeks of nivolumab. All patients relapsed after autologous stem cell transplantation, and brentuximab vedotin exposure varied. Sequenced here: peripheral blood mononuclear cells (PBMCs), sampled before the fourth cycle of nivolumab. The sequence was obtained from a human donor with classical Hodgkin lymphoma. This rearrangement joins TRBV7-9 to TRBJ1-2; D remains unclear. The CDR3 is CASSSRVVPGYTF. The CDR3 DNA sequence: TGTGCCAGCAGCTCAAGGGTGGTTCCTGGCTACACCTTC.